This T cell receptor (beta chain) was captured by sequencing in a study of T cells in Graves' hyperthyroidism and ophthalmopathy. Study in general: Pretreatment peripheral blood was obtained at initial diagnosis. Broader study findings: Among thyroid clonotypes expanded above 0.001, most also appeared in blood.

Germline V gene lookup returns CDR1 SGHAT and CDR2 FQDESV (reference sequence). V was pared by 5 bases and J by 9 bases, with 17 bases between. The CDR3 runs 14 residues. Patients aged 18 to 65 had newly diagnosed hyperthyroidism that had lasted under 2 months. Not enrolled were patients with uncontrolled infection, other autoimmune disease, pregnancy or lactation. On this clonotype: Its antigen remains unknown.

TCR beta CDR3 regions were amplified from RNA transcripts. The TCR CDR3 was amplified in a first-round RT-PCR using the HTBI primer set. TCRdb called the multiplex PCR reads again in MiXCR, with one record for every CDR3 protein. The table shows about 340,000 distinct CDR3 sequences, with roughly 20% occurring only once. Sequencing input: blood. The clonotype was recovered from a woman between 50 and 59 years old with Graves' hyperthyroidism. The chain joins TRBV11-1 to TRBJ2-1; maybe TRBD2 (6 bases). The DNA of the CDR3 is TGTGCCAGCAGCCTAACGGGAGTCTTAAGTGAGCAGTTCTTC. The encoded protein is CASSLTGVLSEQFF.